The rows below give T cell receptor beta chains drawn from one sample of a study of T cell responses to AZD1222 COVID-19 vaccine. Clones were read by immunoSEQ multiplex PCR, and TCRdb kept only the in-frame ones, dropping some. The repertoire includes around 120,000 clones, around nine tenths of them detected once, and roughly 8.9% sits in the top ten. The sample consisted of peripheral blood, taken on day 0 of AZD1222 vaccination. These receptors all stem from an adult in good health. Both conserved end residues are trimmed from each CDR3. The order of the fields is CDR3 protein, J gene, V gene.

ASSSRPDPRFIGHGYT TRBJ1-2 TRBV5-5
ASSLGGAKNIQY TRBJ2-4 TRBV3-1/TRBV3-2
ASSSTGSSGNTIY TRBJ1-3 TRBV5-1
ASSLTRQGWNSPLH TRBJ1-6 TRBV27
ATAGTSGYNEQF TRBJ2-1 TRBV24-1
ATSDAAPAGVLGEQF TRBJ2-1 TRBV24-1
ASSPDPSGRLTDTQY TRBJ2-3 TRBV5-1
ASNYGAGSGNQPQH TRBJ1-5 TRBV19
ATSRVESNSPLH TRBJ1-6 TRBV15
ASSSRDHTYEQY TRBJ2-7 TRBV7-9
ASTHIPPGHNIYEQY TRBJ2-7 TRBV5-6
ASSLGSSYEQY TRBJ2-7 TRBV12-3/TRBV12-4
ASSLANGGLEAF TRBJ1-1 TRBV5-1
ASSQRGLQETQY TRBJ2-5 TRBV4-1
ASSPRSSTQTDTQY TRBJ2-3 TRBV9
ASSQAIGGVGGYT TRBJ1-2 TRBV4-2
ATGARGRQPQH TRBJ1-5 TRBV24-1
ASSSGTSHEQY TRBJ2-7 TRBV18
ASSFAGARRNEQF TRBJ2-1 TRBV27
ASSSRAGARNEQY TRBJ2-7 TRBV9
ASSQARGGLTGTDTQY TRBJ2-3 TRBV3-1/TRBV3-2
ASSVRDGYT TRBJ1-2 TRBV7-7